This T cell receptor beta chain was sequenced in a study of T cells in Graves' hyperthyroidism and ophthalmopathy. Study background: Peripheral blood was obtained at initial diagnosis, preceding any treatment.

The CDR3 runs to 15 residues. Germline V gene lookup returns CDR1 SGHRS and CDR2 YFSETQ. From RNA transcripts, TCR beta CDR3 regions were amplified. An initial round of RT-PCR targeting the TCR CDR3 relied on the HTBI primer set. TCRdb reanalysed the multiplex PCR reads using MiXCR and keeps one entry per CDR3 protein. The table includes over 450,000 distinct CDR3 sequences, approximately 17% detected once. Uncontrolled infection, other autoimmune disease, pregnancy or lactation led to exclusion. Thyroid ultrasound and orbital computed tomography, with clinical symptoms and serum thyroxine and TRAb, informed diagnoses. Whole-study findings and limits: Most expanded thyroid clonotypes above 0.001 recurred in blood.

Points on this clonotype: Its target is unknown. A junction end diverges from the germline sequence, so it may reflect a read error.

The V and J genes are TRBV5-1 and TRBJ2-2; 9 nucleotides line up with TRBD2. This TCR was recovered from a woman in her late teens or twenties with Graves' ophthalmopathy. Sequenced sample: blood. The CDR3 region is CASSQPSGDTGELFF. In DNA, the CDR3 is TGTGCCAGCAGCCAGCCTAGCGGGGACACCGGGGAGCTGTTTTTT.